These 22 T cell receptor beta chains share one sample of origin, sequenced in a study of blood T cell repertoires in COVID-19. Assay used: immunoSEQ multiplex PCR; TCRdb lists only in-frame clones, some missing. This table holds over 150,000 clones, just over 85% found once. Sequenced material: peripheral blood. Source of these receptors: a man in his fifties or sixties with active or convalescent COVID-19.

With regard to this clone: Other nucleotide sequences from this sample produce the same CDR3. The gene calls are TRBV12-3 or TRBV12-4 and TRBJ2-1, with a possible D match to TRBD2 (6 bases). Trimming left V 3 bases short and J 8 bases short, with 8 bases between. This CDR3 is 12 amino acids long. CDR3 sequence: CASSLGGDEQFF. The CDR3 DNA is TGTGCCAGCAGTTTGGGGGGAGATGAGCAGTTCTTC.

The rearrangement links TRBV4-1 to TRBJ1-6, with D tentatively TRBD1 (5 bases). Germline V gives CDR1 MGHRA, CDR2 YSYEKL. The CDR3 spans 15 residues. Trimming pared 5 bases from V and 9 bases from J, leaving 17 bases between. The CDR3: CASSVPRAGGSPLHF. The DNA of the CDR3 is TGCGCCAGCAGCGTTCCTCGGGCCGGGGGTTCACCCCTCCACTTT.

The rearrangement joins TRBV5-1 to TRBJ2-1, with D possibly TRBD1 on 5 matching bases. This CDR3 comprises 16 residues. Germline CDR1 and CDR2: SGHRS and YFSETQ. Trimming pared 4 bases from V and 0 bases from J, leaving 14 bases between. For the CDR3, the DNA is TGCGCCAGCAGCCTGGCAGGGCAGAGCTCCTACAATGAGCAGTTCTTC. This translates into CASSLAGQSSYNEQFF.

The V gene is TRBV7-6, the J gene TRBJ1-5; 10 bases are a match to TRBD1. The ends lost 3 bases at V and 6 bases at J; junction bases unmatched: 2. Germline CDR1 SGHVS, CDR2 FNYEAQ. CDR3 size: 14 residues. CDR3 residues: CASSFGQGGQPQHF. CDR3 sequence (DNA): TGTGCCAGCAGCTTCGGACAGGGGGGTCAGCCCCAGCATTTT.

This clone was detected a few times. CDR3 amino acids: CASSYNNQPQHF. Here the CDR3 DNA reads TGTGCCAGCAGTTACAACAATCAGCCCCAGCATTTT. The J gene is TRBJ1-5, the V gene TRBV12-3 or TRBV12-4; D is uncertain. Deletions cut 4 bases from V and 3 bases from J, with 4 bases between. This CDR3 contains 12 residues.

This sequence joins TRBV5-1 and TRBJ1-3, with 8 bases matching TRBD1. Germline values: CDR1 SGHRS, CDR2 YFSETQ. The CDR3 contains 15 residues. The junction had 9 bases not matched to a gene; V was cut back by 6 bases and J by 4 bases. The CDR3, as DNA: TGCGCCAGCAAACAGGGGGAAGTCTCAGGAAACACCATATATTTT. Encoded protein: CASKQGEVSGNTIYF.

In DNA form, the CDR3 reads TGTGCCAGCAGGGAGGACTACTACAATGAGCAGTTCTTC. The encoded protein is CASREDYYNEQFF. The J gene is TRBJ2-1, the V gene TRBV2; the D gene is possibly TRBD2 (6 bases). In germline, CDR1 is SNHLY, CDR2 FYNNEI. The CDR3 runs to 13 residues. The ends were cut back, 6 bases at V and 3 bases at J, with 9 bases in the middle.

V gene TRBV6-2 or TRBV6-3 combines with J gene TRBJ2-1; D not certain. The CDR3 totals 11 residues. From germline, CDR1 is MNHEY and CDR2 SVGEGT. Deletions cut 4 bases from V and 6 bases from J, with 4 bases between. The CDR3 bases are TGTGCCAGCAGTTCACTCAATGAGCAGTTCTTC. This encodes CASSSLNEQFF.

This clone was found a few times. This chain uses TRBV11-2 with TRBJ2-5; D possibly corresponds to TRBD2 (6 bases). Germline V gene data show CDR1 as SGHAT and CDR2 as FQNNGV. The CDR3 length is 17 residues. V shed 1 base and J shed 3 bases, with 18 bases lying between them. CDR3: CASSLVVGGAVKETQYF. The CDR3 DNA reads TGTGCCAGCAGCTTAGTCGTCGGGGGAGCGGTAAAAGAGACCCAGTACTTC. Full variable domain (missing parts from reference TRBV11-2 and TRBJ2-5): EAGVAQSPRYKIIEKRQSVAFWCNPISGHATLYWYQQILGQGPKLLIQFQNNGVVDDSQLPKDRFSAERLKGVDSTLKIQPAKLEDSAVYLCASSLVVGGAVKETQYFGPGTRLLVL.

This chain uses TRBV27 with TRBJ1-5; TRBD1 might be the D (6 bases). The germline gives CDR1 MNHEY, CDR2 SMNVEV (reference sequence). V lost 5 bases to trimming and J lost 4 bases, with 15 bases between them. The length of the CDR3 is 15 residues. The CDR3 DNA is TGTGCCAGCAGTGGGGGCGTGGGGAGAAATCAGCCCCAGCATTTT. Encoded protein: CASSGGVGRNQPQHF.

The chain has TRBV7-7 and TRBJ2-7, with 7 bases matching TRBD1. There are 13 residues in the CDR3. The germline CDR1 and CDR2 sequences are SSHAT and FNYEAQ (reference sequence). With 4 bases clipped from V and 6 bases from J, the junction kept 6 bases outside the gene matches. CDR3: CASSYDRDREQYF. CDR3 DNA sequence: TGTGCCAGCAGCTACGACAGGGATCGCGAGCAGTACTTC.

The chain is built from TRBV5-6 and TRBJ1-5; D might be TRBD1 (6 bases). The CDR3 sequence is 18 residues long. Germline-derived CDR1 and CDR2 are SGHDT and YYEEEE. Deletions cut 4 bases from V and 3 bases from J, with 23 bases between. CDR3 sequence: CASSQAGTYRGVNQPQHF. In DNA, the CDR3 is TGTGCCAGCAGCCAAGCAGGGACATACCGAGGGGTCAATCAGCCCCAGCATTTT.

The chain has TRBV5-1 and TRBJ2-5, with D perhaps matching TRBD1 (5 bases). Germline values: CDR1 SGHRS, CDR2 YFSETQ. The germline V and J ends were trimmed by 0 bases and 4 bases, with 10 bases remaining between them. The CDR3 length is 14 residues. This chain's CDR3 is CASSLAPGPETQYF. CDR3 nucleotide sequence: TGCGCCAGCAGCTTGGCCCCAGGGCCAGAGACCCAGTACTTC. The whole variable domain, filled in from reference TRBV5-1 and TRBJ2-5, reads KAGVTQTPRYLIKTRGQQVTLSCSPISGHRSVSWYQQTPGQGLQFLFEYFSETQRNKGNFPGRFSGRQFSNSRSEMNVSTLELGDSALYLCASSLAPGPETQYFGPGTRLLVL.

The rearrangement links TRBV18 to TRBJ2-2, with 7 bases fitting TRBD1. The CDR3 is made up of 15 amino acids. After removal of 3 bases from V and 4 bases from J, the junction contained 5 bases not matched to a gene. CDR1 KGHSH and CDR2 LQKENI come from the germline V gene. In nucleotides, the CDR3 is TGTGCCAGCTCACCCGGACAGGCCTCCACCGGGGAGCTGTTTTTT. Protein: CASSPGQASTGELFF. Using reference TRBV18 and TRBJ2-2 for the parts outside the CDR3, the full variable domain is NAGVMQNPRHLVRRRGQEARLRCSPMKGHSHVYWYRQLPEEGLKFMVYLQKENIIDESGMPKERFSAEFPKEGPSILRIQQVVRGDSAAYFCASSPGQASTGELFFGEGSRLTVL.

The chain recombines TRBV6-4 with TRBJ1-3; TRBD1 is a possible D gene (5 bases). CDR1 MRHNA and CDR2 SNTAGT come from the germline V gene. The germline V and J ends were trimmed by 0 bases and 1 base, with 13 bases remaining between them. The CDR3 length is 17 residues. CDR3 nucleotides: TGTGCCAGCAGTGACTCGATTCGGGGGGAGTCTGGAAACACCATATATTTT. It codes for CASSDSIRGESGNTIYF.

The rearrangement joins TRBV18 to TRBJ1-4; 12 bases align to TRBD1. This CDR3 has 16 amino acids. V was clipped by 3 bases and J by 5 bases; unmatched bases: 4. The V gene's germline CDR1 is KGHSH and CDR2 LQKENI. In DNA, the CDR3 is TGTGCCAGCTCACCCGGGACAGGGGGCGTGAATGAAAAACTGTTTTTT. Translation: CASSPGTGGVNEKLFF. Drawing the rest from reference TRBV18 and TRBJ1-4, the complete variable domain is NAGVMQNPRHLVRRRGQEARLRCSPMKGHSHVYWYRQLPEEGLKFMVYLQKENIIDESGMPKERFSAEFPKEGPSILRIQQVVRGDSAAYFCASSPGTGGVNEKLFFGSGTQLSVL.

V is TRBV10-2 and J is TRBJ2-1, with D perhaps matching TRBD1 (5 bases). Per the germline V gene, CDR1 is WSHSY and CDR2 is SAAADI. The CDR3 has 13 residues. V was pared by 5 bases and J by 9 bases, with 14 bases between. The CDR3 region has the DNA TGCGCCAGCAGTAGGGGTTGGGGCGTTGAGCAGTTCTTC. As protein: CASSRGWGVEQFF.

The rearrangement uses TRBV3-1 (or the pseudogene TRBV3-2) and TRBJ1-1; D not resolved. The V end was cut by 4 bases, the J end by 0 bases, with 9 bases between. Looked up from germline, CDR1 is LGHDT and CDR2 is YNNKEL (reference sequence). This CDR3 comprises 14 residues. CDR3 sequence: CASSPPVMNTEAFF. The CDR3 region has the DNA TGTGCCAGCAGCCCACCAGTCATGAACACTGAAGCTTTCTTT.

The CDR3 loop reads CASSLRQGSYEQYF. DNA for the CDR3: TGTGCCAGCAGTTTAAGGCAGGGAAGCTACGAGCAGTACTTC. This chain uses TRBV27 with TRBJ2-7, with a possible D match to TRBD1 (5 bases). The CDR3 totals 14 residues. The V gene's germline CDR1 is MNHEY and CDR2 SMNVEV (reference sequence). V was shortened by 2 bases and J by 3 bases, with 11 bases between the two germline ends.

This chain links TRBV3-1 (or the pseudogene TRBV3-2) with TRBJ1-1; D is unclear. The CDR3 runs to 12 residues. Germline V gene sequence: CDR1 LGHDT, CDR2 YNNKEL (reference sequence). V lost 1 base and J lost 6, with 6 bases in between. DNA for the CDR3: TGTGCCAGCAGCCAAGTCGCAGCTGAAGCTTTCTTT. Translated, it gives CASSQVAAEAFF.

As to this clone: A much larger clonotype is one base distant, so this may be a read error. The sample carries other DNA sequences with the same CDR3. V gene TRBV7-2 combines with J gene TRBJ1-5; D gene uncertain. Germline V gives CDR1 SGHTA, CDR2 FQGNSA. V lost 1 base to trimming and J lost 4 bases, with 5 bases between them. The CDR3 is made up of 13 amino acids. The CDR3 DNA follows: TGTGCCAGCAGCTTAGGTCCAAATCAGCCCCAGCATTTT. It specifies CASSLGPNQPQHF. Combining the CDR3 with reference TRBV7-2 and TRBJ1-5 gives the whole variable domain GAGVSQSPSNKVTEKGKDVELRCDPISGHTALYWYRQSLGQGLEFLIYFQGNSAPDKSGLPSDRFSAERTGGSVSTLTIQRTQQEDSAVYLCASSLGPNQPQHFGDGTRLSIL.

The chain couples TRBV9 to TRBJ1-2, with TRBD1 as a possible D gene (5 bases). The V and J ends lost 0 bases and 6 bases respectively, with 9 bases between them. Germline V gene data show CDR1 as SGDLS and CDR2 as YYNGEE. The CDR3 contains 13 residues. Here the CDR3 reads CASSVVGRDGYTF. In DNA form, the CDR3 reads TGTGCCAGCAGCGTAGTCGGCAGGGATGGCTACACCTTC. Supplemented by reference TRBV9 and TRBJ1-2, the full variable domain reads DSGVTQTPKHLITATGQRVTLRCSPRSGDLSVYWYQQSLDQGLQFLIQYYNGEERAKGNILERFSAQQFPDLHSELNLSSLELGDSALYFCASSVVGRDGYTFGSGTRLTVV.